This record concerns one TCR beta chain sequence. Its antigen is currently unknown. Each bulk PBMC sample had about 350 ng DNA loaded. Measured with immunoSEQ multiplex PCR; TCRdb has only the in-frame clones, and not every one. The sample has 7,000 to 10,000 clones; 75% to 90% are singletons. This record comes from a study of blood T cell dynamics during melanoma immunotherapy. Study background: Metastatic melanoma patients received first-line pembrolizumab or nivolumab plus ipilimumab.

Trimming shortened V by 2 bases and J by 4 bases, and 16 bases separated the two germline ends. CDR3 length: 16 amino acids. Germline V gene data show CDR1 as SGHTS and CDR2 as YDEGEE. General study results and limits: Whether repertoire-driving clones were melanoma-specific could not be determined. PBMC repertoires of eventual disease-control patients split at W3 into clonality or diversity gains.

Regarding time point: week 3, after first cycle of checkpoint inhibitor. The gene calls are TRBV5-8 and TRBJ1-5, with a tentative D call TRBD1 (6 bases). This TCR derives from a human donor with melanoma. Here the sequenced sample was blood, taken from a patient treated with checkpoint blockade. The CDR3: CASSLRTRRGNQPQHF. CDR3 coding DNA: TGTGCCAGCAGCTTAAGGACCCGGAGGGGGAATCAGCCCCAGCATTTT. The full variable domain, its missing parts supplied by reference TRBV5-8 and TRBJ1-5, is EAGVTQSPTHLIKTRGQQATLRCSPISGHTSVYWYQQALGLGLQFLLWYDEGEERNRGNFPPRFSGRQFPNYSSELNVNALELEDSALYLCASSLRTRRGNQPQHFGDGTRLSIL.